This T cell receptor beta chain is drawn from a study of T cell responses to AZD1222 COVID-19 vaccine (dated by TCRdb to the early 2020s). Regarding the study in general: AZD1222 recipients given second doses at about 4 weeks or at about 12 weeks were pooled, since spike-specific TCR depth and breadth were not found to differ between the two schedules. Enrollment into the trials was organized by age into subgroups of 18-55, 56-69 and 70-plus years, and those subgroups contained approximately 150, 30 and 60 TCR-sequenced participants, respectively. TCR sequencing was performed for some 250 trial participants, of whom about 200 were given two doses of AZD1222 and roughly 25 were given two doses of MenACWY control vaccine.

On the study overall, not on this receptor specifically: The 56-69-year group was small, and its depth increase did not reach significance, likely because of low power. Conclusions about previously exposed vaccinees are limited because only a handful of AZD1222 recipients were SARS-CoV-2 seropositive at baseline. Because no day 14 peak-response samples were available, the repertoires could be characterized only after the peak T cell response. Reportedly, almost half of the unique spike-specific TCRs recognized epitopes lying outside the regions that are mutated in the B.1.351 and B.1.1.7 variants. The whole spike protein was spanned by vaccine-associated CD4 TCRs, and dominant responses were seen in regions 160-218 and 743-854. After two AZD1222 doses, both the breadth and the depth of spike-specific TCRs were significantly higher than at day 0 and than in MenACWY recipients. Participants were mostly white British, with more females than males. The authors suggested clonal diversity may have been underestimated.

Including the terminal cysteine and phenylalanine, the CDR3 comprises 15 residues. Only CDR3 DNA remains: 45 bases, in frame from the first base. Via the germline V gene (reference sequence), CDR1 is LNHDA and CDR2 SQIVND. Deletion took 3 bases off V and 1 base off J, with a span of 10 bases between the germline ends. In light of the paper, this sample's time point label describes: baseline before first vaccination. Vaccinee samples were obtained from the UK trials COV001 and COV002, which included a single-blind randomized controlled phase 2/3 trial of AZD1222 (ChAdOx1 nCoV-19) in healthy adults. Trial participant PBMC samples were collected at day 0 and day 28 after the second dose for TCRbeta chain sequencing. The CDR3 regions of human TCRbeta chains were analyzed by immunosequencing. For the original study's pipeline: Repertoire TCRs were matched against a reference library of SARS-CoV-2-specific TCRs generated with the MIRA antigen-specificity platform. Breadth was defined as the fraction of unique TCRs that were SARS-CoV-2-associated, and depth was defined as the fraction of total T cells that were SARS-CoV-2-associated. Each spike-specific TCR was assigned to its reactive spike region and to a CD4 or CD8 class using the MIRA data. Log10-transformed breadth and depth values were compared by one-way ANOVA with Sidak's multiple comparisons tests. What TCRdb holds here is the immuneACCESS table cut down to in-frame rearrangements. Part of the clones is not present; checked against another copy, under half of the missing clones reflect an unresolved V gene, and the others are unexplained. V and J calls and clone size are as listed in that table; D and trimming were resolved from the DNA. Recorded for this sample are around 110,000 clones; 87% of them occurred a single time. Clones ranked in the top ten supply around 7.5% of the sample.

Concerning this clone itself: It lacks a known antigen. No base-level quality is on record; no much larger clone is a single base apart.

The chain was built from TRBV19 and TRBJ1-3; there is no confident call for the D gene. The origin of this receptor is an adult in good health. Sequenced material: peripheral blood, taken on day 0 of AZD1222 vaccination. The nucleotides are TGTGCCAGTAGTATCCTACGAAGGTCTGGAAACACCATATATTTT. Translated, this is CASSILRRSGNTIYF.